The 10 T cell receptor beta chains below come from one sample, sequenced in a study of T-cell memory formation after mild COVID-19. TCRdb fed the 5' RACE reads into MiXCR, producing one record per CDR3 protein. The sample holds approximately 490,000 distinct CDR3 sequences, roughly 20% seen once. The sample was PBMCs or a T cell subset sorted from them (not recorded which). The receptor set was obtained from an adult woman who had mild COVID-19 (a few samples of this study predate the infection). Cell type and time point are not known.

The V call is TRBV5-1, the J call TRBJ2-3, with 7 bases identical to TRBD1. CDR1 and CDR2 from the germline V gene are SGHRS and YFSETQ. This CDR3 has 16 amino acids. The V segment lost 7 bases and the J segment 2 bases; nucleotides outside the gene matches: 13. CDR3 sequence (DNA): TGCGCCAGCTGTAAGTCCGGGACAGAGGCCACAGATACGCAGTATTTT. Its translation is CASCKSGTEATDTQYF.

This clonotype was counted only a few times. The chain couples TRBV6-1 to TRBJ2-7, with 7 nucleotides matching TRBD1. This CDR3 is 14 amino acids long. V lost 6 bases, J lost 0 bases, and 5 bases stayed unmatched. In germline, CDR1 is MNHNS, CDR2 SASEGT. CDR3 nucleotide sequence: TGTGCCAGCAGAGTGACAGGGAACTCCTACGAGCAGTACTTC. Amino acids: CASRVTGNSYEQYF.

The genes are TRBV6-6 and TRBJ2-3, with 12 positions matching TRBD2. CDR1 is MNHNY and CDR2 is SVGAGI in the germline V gene (reference sequence). V shed 5 bases, J shed 5 bases, and the junction held 8 bases outside the gene matches. The CDR3 has 16 amino acids. CDR3 protein: CASSPGLAGMVDTQYF. The CDR3 nucleotides read TGTGCCAGCAGTCCTGGACTAGCGGGAATGGTAGATACGCAGTATTTT.

This clonotype was detected many times. The chain employs TRBV6-2 or TRBV6-3 and TRBJ2-1, with a possible D match to TRBD2 (5 bases). The CDR3 is made up of 12 amino acids. Looked up from germline, CDR1 is MNHEY and CDR2 is SVGEGT. V dropped 10 bases and J dropped 7 bases, with 14 bases sitting between them. The CDR3 reads CATAIRGNEQFF. The CDR3 DNA sequence: TGTGCCACCGCAATCCGGGGAAATGAGCAGTTCTTC.

In its sample, this clonotype was seen a few times. This sequence joins TRBV11-2 and TRBJ2-5; 13 bases align to TRBD2. The CDR3 consists of 16 residues. In germline, CDR1 is SGHAT, CDR2 FQNNGV. V gave up 5 bases and J gave up 2 bases; unmatched junction bases: 5. CDR3 bases: TGTGCCAGCAGCCCTGGACTAGCGGGAGCACAAGAGACCCAGTACTTC. Translation: CASSPGLAGAQETQYF.

The V call is TRBV7-9, the J call TRBJ2-1; TRBD1 might be the D (5 bases). Germline CDR1 and CDR2: SEHNR and FQNEAQ (reference sequence). V lost 0 bases and J 4 bases, leaving 7 bases between the germline ends. CDR3 size: 14 residues. The CDR3 here is CASSLASGYNEQFF. As DNA, the CDR3 is TGTGCCAGCAGCTTAGCCTCAGGGTACAATGAGCAGTTCTTC.

The chain links TRBV10-3 to TRBJ2-3; no definite D call. Between the trimmed V and J ends, which lost 2 bases and 1 base, there was a span of 7 bases. From germline, CDR1 is ENHRY and CDR2 SYGVKD. The CDR3 is 14 residues long. This CDR3 reads CAISEGYRTDTQYF. The DNA of the CDR3 is TGTGCCATCAGTGAGGGTTATCGCACAGATACGCAGTATTTT.

The chain is built from TRBV5-8 and TRBJ2-1; TRBD2 matches at 8 bases. J gave up 10 bases and V 2 bases, and 14 bases lay outside the gene matches. Germline V gene lookup returns CDR1 SGHTS and CDR2 YDEGEE. This CDR3 has 16 amino acids. In nucleotides, the CDR3 is TGTGCCAGCAGCTTTGGTGGGGCGGGAGGCGGGCGCGAGCAGTTCTTC. Its translation: CASSFGGAGGGREQFF.

This clonotype showed up just a few times. This chain uses TRBV7-6 with TRBJ2-3, with TRBD2 as a possible D gene (6 bases). This CDR3 has 18 amino acids. The germline V and J ends were trimmed by 4 bases and 3 bases, with 23 bases remaining between them. Germline-derived CDR1 and CDR2 are SGHVS and FNYEAQ. In DNA form, the CDR3 reads TGTGCCAGCAGCTACGCCTACCCCGCGGGATTAAGGACAGATACGCAGTATTTT. Its protein is CASSYAYPAGLRTDTQYF.

This clonotype was found many times. V is TRBV7-2 and J is TRBJ2-3; 13 nucleotides match TRBD2. Germline lookup yields CDR1 SGHTA and CDR2 FQGNSA. This CDR3 has 20 amino acids. V gave up 5 bases and J gave up 5 bases; unmatched junction bases: 19. As DNA, the CDR3 is TGTGCCAGCAGCCTCCCCCCCACTAGCGGGAGGGCCGGGGTTGAAGATACGCAGTATTTT. It encodes CASSLPPTSGRAGVEDTQYF.